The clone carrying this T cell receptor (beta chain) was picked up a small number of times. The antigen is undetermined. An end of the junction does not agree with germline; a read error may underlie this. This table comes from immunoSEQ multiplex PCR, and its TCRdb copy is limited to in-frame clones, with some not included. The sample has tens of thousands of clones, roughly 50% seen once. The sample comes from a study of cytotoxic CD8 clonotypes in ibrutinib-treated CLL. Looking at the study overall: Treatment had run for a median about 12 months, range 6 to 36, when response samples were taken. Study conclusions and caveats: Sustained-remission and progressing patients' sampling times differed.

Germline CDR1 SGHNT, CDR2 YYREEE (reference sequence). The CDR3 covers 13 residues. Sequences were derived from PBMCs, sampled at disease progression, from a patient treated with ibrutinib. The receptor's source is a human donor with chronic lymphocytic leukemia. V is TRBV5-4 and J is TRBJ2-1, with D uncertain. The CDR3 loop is CASSLDAYYEQFF. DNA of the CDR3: TGTGCCAGCAGCTTGGATGCCTACTATGAGCAGTTCTTC.